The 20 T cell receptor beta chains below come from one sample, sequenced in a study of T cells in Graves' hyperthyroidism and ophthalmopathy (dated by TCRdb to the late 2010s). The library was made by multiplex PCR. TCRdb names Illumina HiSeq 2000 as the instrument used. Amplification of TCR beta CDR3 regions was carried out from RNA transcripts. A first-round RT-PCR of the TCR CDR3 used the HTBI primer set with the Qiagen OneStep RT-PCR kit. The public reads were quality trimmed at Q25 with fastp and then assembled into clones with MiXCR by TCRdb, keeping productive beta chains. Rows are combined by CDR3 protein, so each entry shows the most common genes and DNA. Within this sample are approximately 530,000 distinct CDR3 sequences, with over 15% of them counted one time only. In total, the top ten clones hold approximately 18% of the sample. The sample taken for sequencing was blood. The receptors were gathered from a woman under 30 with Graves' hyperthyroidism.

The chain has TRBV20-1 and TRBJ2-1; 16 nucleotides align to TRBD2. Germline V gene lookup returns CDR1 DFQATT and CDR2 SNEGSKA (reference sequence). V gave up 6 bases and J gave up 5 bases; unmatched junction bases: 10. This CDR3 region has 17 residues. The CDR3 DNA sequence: TGCAGTGCACCGGGACTAGCGGGAGGGCCGACCCACAATGAGCAGTTCTTC. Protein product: CSAPGLAGGPTHNEQFF.

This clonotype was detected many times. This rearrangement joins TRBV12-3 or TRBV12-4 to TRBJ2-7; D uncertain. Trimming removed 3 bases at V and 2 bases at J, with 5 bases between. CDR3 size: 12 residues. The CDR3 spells CASSFAAYEQYF. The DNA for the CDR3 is TGTGCCAGCAGTTTCGCCGCCTACGAGCAGTACTTC.

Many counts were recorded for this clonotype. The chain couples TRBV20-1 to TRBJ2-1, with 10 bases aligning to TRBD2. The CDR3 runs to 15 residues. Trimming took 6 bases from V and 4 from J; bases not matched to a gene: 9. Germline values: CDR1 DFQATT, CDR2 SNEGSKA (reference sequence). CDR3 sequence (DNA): TGCAGTGCCCAAGGACTAGCGGAAAAGTACAATGAGCAGTTCTTC. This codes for CSAQGLAEKYNEQFF.

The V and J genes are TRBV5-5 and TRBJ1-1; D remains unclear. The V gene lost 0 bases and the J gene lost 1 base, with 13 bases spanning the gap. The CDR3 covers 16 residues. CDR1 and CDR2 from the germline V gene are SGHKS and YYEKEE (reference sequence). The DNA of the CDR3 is TGTGCCAGCAGCTTGGTATTTGTGCGGGAGAACACTGAAGCTTTCTTT. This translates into CASSLVFVRENTEAFF.

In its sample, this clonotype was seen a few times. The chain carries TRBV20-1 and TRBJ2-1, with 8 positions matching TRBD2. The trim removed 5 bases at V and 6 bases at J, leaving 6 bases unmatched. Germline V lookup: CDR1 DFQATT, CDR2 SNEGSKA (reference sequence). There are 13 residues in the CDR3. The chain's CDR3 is CSAHWTSRNEQFF. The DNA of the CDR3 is TGCAGTGCTCATTGGACTAGCCGCAATGAGCAGTTCTTC.

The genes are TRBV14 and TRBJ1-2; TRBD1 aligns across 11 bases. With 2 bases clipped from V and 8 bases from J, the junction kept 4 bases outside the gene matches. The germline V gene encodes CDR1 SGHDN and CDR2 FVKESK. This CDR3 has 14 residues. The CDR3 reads CASSQSRTGGGYTF. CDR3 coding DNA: TGTGCCAGCAGCCAATCTCGGACAGGGGGCGGCTACACCTTC.

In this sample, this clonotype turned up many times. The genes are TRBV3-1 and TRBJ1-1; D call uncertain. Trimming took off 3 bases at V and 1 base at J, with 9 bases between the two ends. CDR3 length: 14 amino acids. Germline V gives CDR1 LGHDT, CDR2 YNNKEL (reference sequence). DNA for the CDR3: TGTGCCAGCAGCCACCTGGACCGGAACACTGAAGCTTTCTTT. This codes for CASSHLDRNTEAFF.

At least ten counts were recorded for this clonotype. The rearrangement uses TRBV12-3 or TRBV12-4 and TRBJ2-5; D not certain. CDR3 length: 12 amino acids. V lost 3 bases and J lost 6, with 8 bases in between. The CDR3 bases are TGTGCCAGCAGTTTGGGTGGGAAGACCCAGTACTTC. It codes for CASSLGGKTQYF.

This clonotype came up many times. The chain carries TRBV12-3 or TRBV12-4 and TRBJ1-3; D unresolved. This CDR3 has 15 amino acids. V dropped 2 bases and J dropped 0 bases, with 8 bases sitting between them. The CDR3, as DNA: TGTGCCAGCAGTTTATCGGCGAGCTCTGGAAACACCATATATTTT. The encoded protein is CASSLSASSGNTIYF.

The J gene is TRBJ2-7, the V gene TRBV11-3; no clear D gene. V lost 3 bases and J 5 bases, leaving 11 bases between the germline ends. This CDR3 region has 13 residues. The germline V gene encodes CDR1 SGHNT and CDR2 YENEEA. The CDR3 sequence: CASSFQGLDEQYF. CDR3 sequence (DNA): TGTGCCAGCAGCTTTCAAGGGCTGGACGAGCAGTACTTC. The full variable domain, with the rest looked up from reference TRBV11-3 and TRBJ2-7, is EAGVVQSPRYKIIEKKQPVAFWCNPISGHNTLYWYLQNLGQGPELLIRYENEEAVDDSQLPKDRFSAERLKGVDSTLKIQPAELGDSAVYLCASSFQGLDEQYFGPGTRLTVT.

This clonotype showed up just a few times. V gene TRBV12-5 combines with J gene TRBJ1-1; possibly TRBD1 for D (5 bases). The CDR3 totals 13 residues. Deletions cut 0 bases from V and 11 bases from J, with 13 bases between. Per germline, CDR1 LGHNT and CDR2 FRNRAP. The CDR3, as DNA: TGTGCTAGTGGTTTGGTACGGGGGATTGGGGCTTTCTTT. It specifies CASGLVRGIGAFF.

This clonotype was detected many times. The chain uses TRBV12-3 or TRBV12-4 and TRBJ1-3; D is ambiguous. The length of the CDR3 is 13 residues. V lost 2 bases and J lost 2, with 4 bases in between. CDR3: CASSLSAGNTIYF. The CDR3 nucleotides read TGTGCCAGCAGTTTATCAGCTGGAAACACCATATATTTT.

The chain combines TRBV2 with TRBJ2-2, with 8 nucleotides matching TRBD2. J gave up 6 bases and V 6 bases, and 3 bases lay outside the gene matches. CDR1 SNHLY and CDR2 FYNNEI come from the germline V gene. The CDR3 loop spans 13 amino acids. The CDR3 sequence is CASRAGVAGELFF. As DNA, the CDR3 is TGTGCCAGCAGAGCGGGAGTCGCCGGGGAGCTGTTTTTT. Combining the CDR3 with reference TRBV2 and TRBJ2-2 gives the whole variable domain EPEVTQTPSHQVTQMGQEVILRCVPISNHLYFYWYRQILGQKVEFLVSFYNNEISEKSEIFDDQFSVERPDGSNFTLKIRSTKLEDSAMYFCASRAGVAGELFFGEGSRLTVL.

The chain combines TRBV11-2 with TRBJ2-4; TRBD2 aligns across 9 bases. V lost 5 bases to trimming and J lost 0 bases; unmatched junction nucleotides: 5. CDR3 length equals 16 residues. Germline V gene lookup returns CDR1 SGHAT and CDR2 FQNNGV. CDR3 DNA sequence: TGTGCCAGCAGCCCACTAGCGGGCCTAGCCAAAAACATTCAGTACTTC. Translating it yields CASSPLAGLAKNIQYF.

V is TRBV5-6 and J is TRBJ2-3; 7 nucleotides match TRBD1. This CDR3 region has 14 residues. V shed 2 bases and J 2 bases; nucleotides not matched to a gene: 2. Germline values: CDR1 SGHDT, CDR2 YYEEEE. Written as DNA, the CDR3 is TGTGCCAGCAGCTTAGGACAGGCCACAGATACGCAGTATTTT. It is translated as CASSLGQATDTQYF. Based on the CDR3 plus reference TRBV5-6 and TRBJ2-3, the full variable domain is DAGVTQSPTHLIKTRGQQVTLRCSPKSGHDTVSWYQQALGQGPQFIFQYYEEEERQRGNFPDRFSGHQFPNYSSELNVNALLLGDSALYLCASSLGQATDTQYFGPGTRLTVL.

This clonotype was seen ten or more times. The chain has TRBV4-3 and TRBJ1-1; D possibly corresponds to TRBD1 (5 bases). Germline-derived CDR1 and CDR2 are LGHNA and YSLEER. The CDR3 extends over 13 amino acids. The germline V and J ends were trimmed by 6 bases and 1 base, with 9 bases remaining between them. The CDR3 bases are TGCGCCAGCAGGGGGACCACGAACACTGAAGCTTTCTTT. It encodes CASRGTTNTEAFF.

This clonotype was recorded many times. The CDR3 spells CASSITGTGLNNEQFF. DNA for the CDR3: TGTGCCAGCAGCATCACCGGGACAGGGTTAAACAATGAGCAGTTCTTC. This chain connects TRBV11-1 to TRBJ2-1, with 9 bases that match TRBD1. With 5 bases clipped from V and 5 bases from J, the junction kept 10 bases outside the gene matches. The CDR3 contains 16 residues. The V gene's germline CDR1 is SGHAT and CDR2 FQDESV (reference sequence).

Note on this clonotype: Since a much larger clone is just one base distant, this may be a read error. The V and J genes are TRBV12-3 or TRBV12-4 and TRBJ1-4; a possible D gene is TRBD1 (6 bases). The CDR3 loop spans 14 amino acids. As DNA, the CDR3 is TGTGCCGGCAGTTCAGGGGTTGATAATGAAAAACTGTTTTTT. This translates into CAGSSGVDNEKLFF.

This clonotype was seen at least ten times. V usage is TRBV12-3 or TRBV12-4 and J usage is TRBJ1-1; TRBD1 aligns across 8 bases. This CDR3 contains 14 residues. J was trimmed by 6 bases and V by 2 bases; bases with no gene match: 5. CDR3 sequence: CASSLRTGSAEAFF. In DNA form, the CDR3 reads TGTGCCAGCAGTTTAAGGACAGGGTCGGCTGAAGCTTTCTTT.

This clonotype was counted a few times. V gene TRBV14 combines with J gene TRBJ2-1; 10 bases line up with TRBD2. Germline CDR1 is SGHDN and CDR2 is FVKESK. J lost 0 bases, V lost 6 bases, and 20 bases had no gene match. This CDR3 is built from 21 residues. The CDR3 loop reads CASRASPTVAGGLSSYNEQFF. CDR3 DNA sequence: TGTGCCAGCAGAGCCAGTCCAACGGTAGCGGGAGGTCTCAGCTCCTACAATGAGCAGTTCTTC. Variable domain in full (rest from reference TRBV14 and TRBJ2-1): EAGVTQFPSHSVIEKGQTVTLRCDPISGHDNLYWYRRVMGKEIKFLLHFVKESKQDESGMPNNRFLAERTGGTYSTLKVQPAELEDSGVYFCASRASPTVAGGLSSYNEQFFGPGTRLTVL.